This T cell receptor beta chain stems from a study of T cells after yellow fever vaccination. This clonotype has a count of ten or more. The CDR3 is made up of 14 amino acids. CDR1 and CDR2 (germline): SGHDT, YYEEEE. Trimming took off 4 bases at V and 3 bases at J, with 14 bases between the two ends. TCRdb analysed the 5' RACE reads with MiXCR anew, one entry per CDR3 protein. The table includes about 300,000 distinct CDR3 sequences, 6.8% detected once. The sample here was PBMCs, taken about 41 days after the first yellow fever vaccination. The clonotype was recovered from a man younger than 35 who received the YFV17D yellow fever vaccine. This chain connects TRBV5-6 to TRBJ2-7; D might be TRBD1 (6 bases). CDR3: CASSPTGRLYEQYF. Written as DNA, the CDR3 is TGTGCCAGCAGCCCAACAGGGCGCCTCTACGAGCAGTACTTC.